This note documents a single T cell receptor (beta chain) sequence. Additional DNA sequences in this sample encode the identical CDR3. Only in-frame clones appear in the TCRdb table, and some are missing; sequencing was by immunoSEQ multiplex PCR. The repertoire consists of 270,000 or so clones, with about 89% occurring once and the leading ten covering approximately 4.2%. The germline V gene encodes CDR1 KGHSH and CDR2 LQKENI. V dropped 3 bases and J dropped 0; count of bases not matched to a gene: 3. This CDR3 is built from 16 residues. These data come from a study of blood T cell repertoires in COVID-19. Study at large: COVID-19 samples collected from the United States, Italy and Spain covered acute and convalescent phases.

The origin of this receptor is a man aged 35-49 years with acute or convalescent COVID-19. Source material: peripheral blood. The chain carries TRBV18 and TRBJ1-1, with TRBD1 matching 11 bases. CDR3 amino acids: CASSPRTGGLNTEAFF. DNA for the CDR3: TGTGCCAGCTCACCGAGGACAGGGGGCTTGAACACTGAAGCTTTCTTT.